This record looks at one T cell receptor beta chain sequence and its context. The antigen remains unidentified. The CDR3 loop spans 17 amino acids. Per germline, CDR1 MGHRA and CDR2 YSYEKL. Trimming removed 4 bases from V and 4 bases from J; junction bases left unmatched: 11. Sequencing used immunoSEQ multiplex PCR; TCRdb keeps in-frame clones, though not all of them. The table includes fewer than 120,000 clones, roughly 92% detected once. This sample was included in a study of siplizumab effects on memory and regulatory T cells. Study-wide findings and caveats: It seemed that naive T cells were more diverse than memory cells and were major contributors to the alloresponse. Few alloreactive clones mapped to unstimulated subsets. In siplizumab cultures, the suppressive function of proliferating Tregs remained unconfirmed. The study found that mappable alloreactive CD4+ clones averaged roughly 70% Treg-derived with siplizumab and roughly 27% in controls.

The chain links TRBV4-1 to TRBJ2-2; 8 bases are shared with TRBD2. Sequencing was done on a sample of CD4+ T cells sorted from blood. The TCR originated in a human donor in good health. This CDR3 is CASSRALGTRVTGELFF. CDR3 DNA: TGCGCCAGCAGCCGAGCTCTGGGGACTAGGGTCACCGGGGAGCTGTTTTTT.